The source of this T cell receptor (beta chain) is a study of T-cell memory formation after mild COVID-19. Each CDR3 protein is one row after TCRdb ran MiXCR on the 5' RACE reads. The data hold tens of thousands of distinct CDR3 sequences, with less than 7.5% observed a single time. The germline V and J ends were trimmed by 5 bases and 4 bases, with 11 bases remaining between them. This CDR3 comprises 14 residues. Germline loops: CDR1 SGHTA, CDR2 FQGNSA. Whole-study results and caveats: Pre-infection memory harbored some responding clones, suggesting cross-reactive memory joined.

Points on this clonotype: Its antigen remains unknown.

This clonotype originated in a man aged 18 to 30 who had mild COVID-19 (a few samples of this study predate the infection). Cell type and time point are not known. Sequenced input: PBMCs or a T cell subset sorted from them (not recorded which). This chain joins TRBV7-2 and TRBJ2-2; a weak D match, TRBD1 (5 bases). This CDR3 is CASSQDILTGELFF. In nucleotides, the CDR3 is TGTGCCAGCAGCCAGGACATCCTCACCGGGGAGCTGTTTTTT. The full variable domain, in which reference TRBV7-2 and TRBJ2-2 provide the parts outside the CDR3, is GAGVSQSPSNKVTEKGKDVELRCDPISGHTALYWYRQSLGQGLEFLIYFQGNSAPDKSGLPSDRFSAERTGGSVSTLTIQRTQQEDSAVYLCASSQDILTGELFFGEGSRLTVL.